These 8 T cell receptor beta chains were sequenced from one sample in a study of T cell repertoires in cytomegalovirus infection. MiXCR, applied by TCRdb to the reads, yields one record per CDR3 protein. Of about 360,000 distinct CDR3 sequences listed, 15% to 20% were seen once; the top ten hold 8.7%. The specimen was PBMCs. The receptors were sampled from a human donor in good health (CMV status not recorded). Some clones in this sample may be carry-over from other donors' samples.

This clonotype was observed many times. V usage is TRBV12-3 or TRBV12-4 and J usage is TRBJ1-1; TRBD1 matches at 9 bases. The length of the CDR3 is 18 residues. With 2 bases clipped from V and 1 base from J, the junction kept 11 bases outside the gene matches. As DNA, the CDR3 is TGTGCCAGCAGTTTATATCTGCGGACAGGGGAAGGGAACACTGAAGCTTTCTTT. Translated: CASSLYLRTGEGNTEAFF.

This clonotype appeared many times. The chain carries TRBV27 and TRBJ2-7; D is uncertain. Trimming stripped 3 bases from V and 3 bases from J, with 12 bases between. Looked up from germline, CDR1 is MNHEY and CDR2 is SMNVEV (reference sequence). CDR3 length equals 14 residues. CDR3 nucleotide sequence: TGTGCCAGCAGTTTTCAGCTAGTGGGCTACGAGCAGTACTTC. This sequence encodes CASSFQLVGYEQYF.

This clonotype was detected ten times or more. The chain employs TRBV19 and TRBJ2-5, with TRBD2 identical over 11 bases. V shed 6 bases, J shed 4 bases, and the junction held 4 bases outside the gene matches. Germline CDR1 and CDR2: LNHDA and SQIVND (reference sequence). The CDR3 is 14 residues long. Here the CDR3 DNA reads TGTGCCAGTAGGACCACTAGCGGGAGAGAGACCCAGTACTTC. Translation: CASRTTSGRETQYF.

This clonotype was picked up a small number of times. This chain uses TRBV6-8 with TRBJ2-1, with D unclear. Trimming shortened V by 3 bases and J by 8 bases, and 17 bases separated the two germline ends. The CDR3 is 15 amino acids. In germline, CDR1 is MNHGY, CDR2 SAAAGT. The CDR3 protein is CASSYRPVGADEQFF. CDR3 sequence (DNA): TGTGCCAGCAGTTATCGTCCGGTGGGCGCGGATGAGCAGTTCTTC.

This clonotype has a handful of counts. The chain combines TRBV18 with TRBJ2-5, with 10 bases fitting TRBD1. Germline trimming cut 6 bases from V and 5 bases from J; bases unmatched to any gene: 9. This CDR3 comprises 15 residues. Germline CDR1 and CDR2: KGHSH and LQKENI. The DNA for the CDR3 is TGTGCCAGCTCCCCGAGACAGGGGGCTAGGGAGACCCAGTACTTC. Protein product: CASSPRQGARETQYF.

The chain combines TRBV6-6 with TRBJ2-2; D is undetermined. Trimming took off 0 bases at V and 6 bases at J, with 5 bases between the two ends. The germline V gene encodes CDR1 MNHNY and CDR2 SVGAGI (reference sequence). The CDR3 is 13 residues long. CDR3 in amino acids: CASSYSVAGELFF. The CDR3 DNA sequence: TGTGCCAGCAGTTACTCAGTGGCCGGGGAGCTGTTTTTT.

The CDR3, as DNA: TGCGCCAGCAGCCAAGATAGGGAGAGAACTGAAGCTTTCTTT. It is translated as CASSQDRERTEAFF. The rearrangement joins TRBV4-1 to TRBJ1-1; D not certain. CDR3 length: 14 amino acids. From germline, CDR1 is MGHRA and CDR2 YSYEKL. The ends were cut back, 0 bases at V and 5 bases at J, with 10 bases in the middle.

The sample holds many counts of this clonotype. This chain links TRBV4-1 with TRBJ1-5; D may be TRBD1 (6 bases). Germline CDR1 MGHRA, CDR2 YSYEKL. The V end was cut by 0 bases, the J end by 4 bases, with 13 bases between. This CDR3 region has 16 residues. CDR3 region: CASSQESLTGNQPQHF. The CDR3 DNA reads TGCGCCAGCAGCCAAGAATCTCTCACAGGGAATCAGCCCCAGCATTTT.